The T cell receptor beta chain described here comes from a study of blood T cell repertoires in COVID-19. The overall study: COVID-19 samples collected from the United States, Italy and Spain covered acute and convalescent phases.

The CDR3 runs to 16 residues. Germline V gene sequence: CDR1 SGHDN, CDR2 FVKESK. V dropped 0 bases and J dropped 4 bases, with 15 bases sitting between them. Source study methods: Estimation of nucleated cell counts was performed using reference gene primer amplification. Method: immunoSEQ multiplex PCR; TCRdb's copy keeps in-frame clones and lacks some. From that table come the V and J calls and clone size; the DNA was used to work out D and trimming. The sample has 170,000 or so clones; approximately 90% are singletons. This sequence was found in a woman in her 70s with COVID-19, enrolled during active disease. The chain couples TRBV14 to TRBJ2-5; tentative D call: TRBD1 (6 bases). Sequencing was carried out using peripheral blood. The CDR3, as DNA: TGTGCCAGCAGCCAAGATCGGGCAGGGGCGGGAGAGACCCAGTACTTC. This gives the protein CASSQDRAGAGETQYF.